Given below is one TCR beta chain in context. The germline gives CDR1 SGHNT, CDR2 YYREEE (reference sequence). CDR3 length: 13 residues. V gave up 4 bases and J gave up 7 bases, with 12 bases separating them. This record comes from a study of blood T cell repertoires in COVID-19. Repertoires were generated with immunoSEQ multiplex PCR, while TCRdb's copy carries only in-frame clones and drops some. The sample consists of roughly 67,000 clones, 86% of them appearing once. V is TRBV5-4 and J is TRBJ2-1; D possibly corresponds to TRBD1 (6 bases). Sequenced material: peripheral blood. The receptor was isolated from a middle-aged man with active COVID-19. CDR3 region: CASSTITGNEQFF. CDR3 DNA: TGTGCCAGCAGCACAATTACAGGGAATGAGCAGTTCTTC.